This T cell receptor beta chain was retrieved from a study of blood T cell repertoires in COVID-19 (dated by TCRdb to the early 2020s). Study-wide context: Samples from collaborators originated in the United States, Italy and Spain and spanned both the acute and convalescent phases of COVID-19. The prospective study material was composed of cDNA or gDNA derived from T cells, B-cell-depleted T cells, or PBMCs. Subjects who had been exposed to COVID-19, were actively infected with it, or had recovered from it provided the deeply sampled blood TCRbeta repertoires that made up the dataset. The repertoires were released in a freely available public database intended as a resource for research on the immune response to SARS-CoV-2. Samples came from the ongoing ImmuneRACE study (first 160 participants) plus 1,254 subjects from 6 global collaborators. The sample metadata nearly always contained a de-identified subject ID, COVID-19 status, age in years and sex. Where HLA class I and class II types were available, the types were taken from metadata supplied by the sample provider, not from assay-based typing. Overall study results and their limits: Clinical and demographic metadata were provided uncurated, with the amount varying by source and participant.

TCRbeta CDR3 regions were amplified from genomic DNA by means of the immunoSEQ Assay, a bias-controlled multiplex PCR. Per the authors' processing: Nucleated cell counts per sample were estimated from amplification of reference gene primers within the assay. To quantify the absolute abundance of each unique TCRbeta CDR3 rearrangement, sequence reads were collapsed and filtered. For each sample, productive Simpson clonality was calculated as the square root of Simpson's diversity index across productive rearrangements. Entries here come from immuneACCESS through TCRdb and include only in-frame sequences with V and J called. Some clones fail to appear in such tables; in the studies checked, an unresolved V gene covers under half of the shortfall, and the cause of the remainder is unknown. That table is the source of V, J and clone size, and D and trimming were worked out from the DNA. This sample gives under 85,000 clones in total; 75% to 85% of them show up just once. The ten top clones hold 6.9% of the sample.

Remarks on this clone: Its antigen specificity is not known. No much larger clone is present one base from it, and per-base qualities are unavailable.

In Seattle, one collaborating source enrolled patients while the infection was active and tracked those patients longitudinally over the course of disease. Each collaborating institution followed its own protocols to collect whole blood in K2EDTA tubes. For TCRbeta analysis, collaborators shipped samples as frozen whole blood, isolated PBMCs, or DNA extracted from either of those sample types. Sequencing was carried out using peripheral blood. The sequence derives from a man between 25 and 39 years old with COVID-19, enrolled during active disease.

The CDR3 region reads CASSLLSGRATDTQYF. Here is the DNA: TGTGCCAGCAGTTTACTTAGCGGGAGGGCCACAGATACGCAGTATTTT. The rearranged segments are TRBV28 and TRBJ2-3, with 11 middle bases fitting TRBD2. The CDR3 goes from the cysteine to the phenylalanine over 16 residues. The entry retains the CDR3 DNA only, 48 bases that are in frame from base 1. The germline V gene provides CDR1 MDHEN and CDR2 SYDVKM. Germline trimming: 2 bases from V, 2 bases from J; junction bases outside gene matches: 3.